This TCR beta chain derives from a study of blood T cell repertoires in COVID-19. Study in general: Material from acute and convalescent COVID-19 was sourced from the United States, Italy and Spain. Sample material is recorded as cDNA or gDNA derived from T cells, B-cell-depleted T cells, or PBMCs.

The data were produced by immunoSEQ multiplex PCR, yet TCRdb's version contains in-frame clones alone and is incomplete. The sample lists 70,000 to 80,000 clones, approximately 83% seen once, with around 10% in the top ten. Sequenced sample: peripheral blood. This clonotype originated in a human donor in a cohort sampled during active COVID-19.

CDR3 in amino acids: CASSRGDRELGFSGYTF. The DNA for the CDR3 is TGTGCCAGCAGTCGCGGGGACAGGGAACTGGGATTCTCTGGCTACACCTTC. The chain uses TRBV6-6 and TRBJ1-2; 9 nucleotides align to TRBD1. The CDR3 runs 17 residues. CDR1 MNHNY and CDR2 SVGAGI come from the germline V gene (reference sequence). The J segment lost 7 bases and the V segment lost 5 bases, leaving 17 bases of the junction unmatched.